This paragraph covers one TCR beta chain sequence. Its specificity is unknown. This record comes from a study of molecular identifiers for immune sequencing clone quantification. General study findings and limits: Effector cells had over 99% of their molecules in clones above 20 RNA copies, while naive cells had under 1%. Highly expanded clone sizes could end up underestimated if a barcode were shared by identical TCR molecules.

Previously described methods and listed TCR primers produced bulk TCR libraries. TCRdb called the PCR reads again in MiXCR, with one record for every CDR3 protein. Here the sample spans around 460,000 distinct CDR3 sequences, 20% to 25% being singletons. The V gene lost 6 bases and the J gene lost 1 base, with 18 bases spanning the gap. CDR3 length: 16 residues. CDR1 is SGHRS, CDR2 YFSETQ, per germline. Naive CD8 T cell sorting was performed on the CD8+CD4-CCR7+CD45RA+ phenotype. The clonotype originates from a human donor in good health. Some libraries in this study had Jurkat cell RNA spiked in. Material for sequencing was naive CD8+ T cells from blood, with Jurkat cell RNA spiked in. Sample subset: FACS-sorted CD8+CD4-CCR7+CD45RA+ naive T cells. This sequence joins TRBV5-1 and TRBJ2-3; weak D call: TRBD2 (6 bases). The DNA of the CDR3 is TGCGCCAGCACGGGGGTGGTGTTACAGGGCACAGATACGCAGTATTTT. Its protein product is CASTGVVLQGTDTQYF.